The 14 T cell receptor beta chains reported below all come from one sample, sequenced in a study of blood T cell repertoires in COVID-19. TCRdb keeps only in-frame clones here, not all; method: immunoSEQ multiplex PCR. The sample has tens of thousands of clones; roughly 88% are singletons. Sequences were obtained from peripheral blood. Source of these receptors: a human donor in a cohort sampled during active COVID-19.

This sequence joins TRBV7-2 and TRBJ1-6; D not certain. The CDR3 is 17 residues long. V lost 5 bases and J lost 1, with 15 bases in between. The V gene's germline CDR1 is SGHTA and CDR2 FQGNSA. The DNA for the CDR3 is TGTGCCAGCAGCCCCCGTAGCTTGCCTTCCTATAATTCACCCCTCCACTTT. This gives the protein CASSPRSLPSYNSPLHF.

This chain joins TRBV2 and TRBJ2-7; D is perhaps TRBD2 (5 bases). Germline CDR1 is SNHLY and CDR2 is FYNNEI. V lost 6 bases, J lost 2 bases, and 20 bases lay in between. The CDR3 totals 16 residues. The DNA of the CDR3 is TGTGCCAGCAGGGCAAATCACGGACTCCTGCCCTACGAGCAGTACTTC. As protein: CASRANHGLLPYEQYF.

The CDR3 loop is CASSVDGRGQINEQYF. The CDR3 DNA follows: TGTGCCAGCAGCGTAGACGGTAGGGGACAGATTAACGAGCAGTACTTC. The chain recombines TRBV9 with TRBJ2-7; 7 bases fit TRBD1. This CDR3 is built from 16 residues. Germline CDR1 SGDLS, CDR2 YYNGEE. V shed 0 bases and J 5 bases; nucleotides not matched to a gene: 11.

This clone was seen only once. The V call is TRBV7-9, the J call TRBJ2-7, with 11 bases matching TRBD1. Trimming took 5 bases from V and 2 from J; bases not matched to a gene: 5. Germline V gives CDR1 SEHNR, CDR2 FQNEAQ (reference sequence). The CDR3 runs 15 residues. CDR3 in DNA: TGTGCCAGCAGCCCCGGACAGGGGGCTGCCTACGAGCAGTACTTC. It codes for CASSPGQGAAYEQYF.

The J gene is TRBJ1-6, the V gene TRBV5-1; D not certain. This CDR3 has 18 residues. Per germline, CDR1 SGHRS and CDR2 YFSETQ. V was shortened by 7 bases and J by 5 bases, with 25 bases between the two germline ends. The CDR3 sequence: CASRENSLRYADNSPLHF. The CDR3 DNA reads TGCGCCAGCCGGGAGAACAGCCTAAGGTACGCCGATAATTCACCCCTCCACTTT.

V and J are TRBV19 and TRBJ2-1, with TRBD1 as a possible D gene (7 bases). Trimming removed 10 bases at V and 5 bases at J, with 18 bases between. Germline V CDR1 and CDR2: LNHDA, SQIVND (reference sequence). The CDR3 runs 14 residues. The CDR3 sequence: CATAGGKWNNEQFF. CDR3 nucleotides: TGTGCCACCGCAGGGGGGAAGTGGAACAATGAGCAGTTCTTC.

This chain connects TRBV19 to TRBJ2-1; TRBD2 agrees at 7 bases. This CDR3 spans 14 amino acids. The germline CDR1 and CDR2 sequences are LNHDA and SQIVND (reference sequence). V was clipped by 5 bases and J by 7 bases; unmatched bases: 8. CDR3 sequence: CASSPVGGRNEQFF. The CDR3 DNA reads as TGTGCCAGTAGTCCCGTCGGGGGGAGGAATGAGCAGTTCTTC.

V and J are TRBV6-5 and TRBJ1-5; D may be TRBD1 (5 bases). The CDR3 extends over 15 amino acids. The ends were cut back, 4 bases at V and 9 bases at J, with 19 bases in the middle. The germline V gene encodes CDR1 MNHEY and CDR2 SVGAGI. CDR3: CASSSGFQEGRPQHF. In nucleotides, the CDR3 is TGTGCCAGCAGTTCGGGGTTCCAGGAGGGGAGGCCCCAGCATTTT.

The rearrangement links TRBV9 to TRBJ2-5, with D perhaps matching TRBD1 (6 bases). V dropped 2 bases and J dropped 3 bases, with 11 bases sitting between them. From germline, CDR1 is SGDLS and CDR2 YYNGEE. This CDR3 is 14 amino acids long. CDR3 DNA: TGTGCCAGCAGCGTCACAGGGATGAAAGAGACCCAGTACTTC. Translated: CASSVTGMKETQYF.

This chain connects TRBV2 to TRBJ2-7; D is uncertain. Germline V lookup: CDR1 SNHLY, CDR2 FYNNEI. Deletions cut 4 bases from V and 3 bases from J, with 4 bases between. The CDR3 extends over 11 amino acids. The CDR3 DNA reads TGTGCCAGCAGTGCCAGCTACGAGCAGTACTTC. Translation: CASSASYEQYF. Combining the CDR3 with reference TRBV2 and TRBJ2-7 gives the whole variable domain EPEVTQTPSHQVTQMGQEVILRCVPISNHLYFYWYRQILGQKVEFLVSFYNNEISEKSEIFDDQFSVERPDGSNFTLKIRSTKLEDSAMYFCASSASYEQYFGPGTRLTVT.

The V gene is TRBV5-5, the J gene TRBJ1-5; no reliable D call. The V gene's germline CDR1 is SGHKS and CDR2 YYEKEE (reference sequence). The CDR3 has 14 amino acids. Trimming took off 0 bases at V and 0 bases at J, with 4 bases between the two ends. CDR3 residues: CASSLGSSNQPQHF. The CDR3 DNA reads as TGTGCCAGCAGCTTGGGTAGTAGCAATCAGCCCCAGCATTTT.

This clone is a singleton in its sample. This chain connects TRBV4-1 to TRBJ2-7; 9 bases are a match to TRBD2. Per the germline V gene, CDR1 is MGHRA and CDR2 is YSYEKL. The CDR3 runs to 20 residues. After removal of 2 bases from V and 2 bases from J, the junction contained 19 bases not matched to a gene. The CDR3 loop is CASSQYVTAGGPQLAYEQYF. CDR3 in DNA: TGCGCCAGCAGCCAATATGTCACAGCGGGGGGACCACAACTGGCCTACGAGCAGTACTTC.

This rearrangement joins TRBV11-3 to TRBJ2-3; D perhaps matches TRBD2 (5 bases). The CDR3 contains 14 residues. Trimming stripped 1 base from V and 0 bases from J, with 5 bases between. Germline loops: CDR1 SGHNT, CDR2 YENEEA. The CDR3 protein is CASSLGGSTDTQYF. As DNA, the CDR3 is TGTGCCAGCAGCTTAGGAGGGAGCACAGATACGCAGTATTTT.

The chain has TRBV7-9 and TRBJ2-7; D unclear. The length of the CDR3 is 12 residues. Per germline, CDR1 SEHNR and CDR2 FQNEAQ (reference sequence). Trimming pared 1 base from V and 4 bases from J, leaving 5 bases between. CDR3 protein: CASSLVGYEQYF. The CDR3 DNA sequence: TGTGCCAGCAGCTTAGTCGGTTACGAGCAGTACTTC. Variable domain in full (rest from reference TRBV7-9 and TRBJ2-7): DTGVSQNPRHKITKRGQNVTFRCDPISEHNRLYWYRQTLGQGPEFLTYFQNEAQLEKSRLLSDRFSAERPKGSFSTLEIQRTEQGDSAMYLCASSLVGYEQYFGPGTRLTVT.